The 27 T cell receptor beta chains below all came from one sample that was sequenced in a study of CD8+ T cells in alopecia areata. Treatment in this sample: oral pan-JAK inhibitor, 5-10 mg twice daily. cDNA reverse transcribed from extracted RNA served as the sequencing template. Data came from immunoSEQ multiplex PCR; TCRdb stores just in-frame clones and leaves some out. Here the sample spans approximately 280,000 clones, 55% to 70% being singletons. The source material was CD4+ T cells sorted from blood, sampled at week 24, from a patient treated with tofacitinib. These receptors were taken from a human donor with alopecia areata.

With respect to this clone: This sample also contains other DNA sequences that code for the same CDR3. The V and J genes are TRBV11-2 and TRBJ2-5; the D is unclear. In germline, CDR1 is SGHAT, CDR2 FQNNGV. The length of the CDR3 is 13 residues. V was pared by 2 bases and J by 3 bases, with 7 bases between. CDR3 sequence (DNA): TGTGCCAGCAGCTTATGGCCAGAAGAGACCCAGTACTTC. Translating it yields CASSLWPEETQYF.

This clone was observed a few times. The CDR3 protein is CARTSVTCRYF. The CDR3 nucleotides read TGTGCCCGTACTTCGGTAACATGTCGGTATTTT. The V gene is TRBV21-1, the J gene TRBJ2-3. TRBV21-1 is described as a pseudogene. The CDR3 consists of 11 residues.

The chain recombines TRBV29-1 with TRBJ2-3; D gene unclear. V was pared by 2 bases and J by 3 bases, with 9 bases between. Germline CDR1 reads SQVTM; CDR2 reads ANQGSEA. The CDR3 sequence is 13 residues long. The CDR3 spells CSVEPMRTDTQYF. In DNA, the CDR3 is TGCAGCGTTGAACCCATGAGGACAGATACGCAGTATTTT.

This clone has a handful of counts. This chain links TRBV28 with TRBJ1-2; no reliable D call. The CDR3 has 13 amino acids. Trimming pared 5 bases from V and 1 base from J, leaving 8 bases between. Germline CDR1 reads MDHEN; CDR2 reads SYDVKM. The CDR3 DNA sequence: TGTGCCAGCAGTGCCCTGGATAACTATGGCTACACCTTC. This sequence encodes CASSALDNYGYTF.

Comment on this clone: Other nucleotide sequences in the sample specify the same CDR3. The genes are TRBV15 and TRBJ1-5; D gene unclear. Germline lookup yields CDR1 LNHNV and CDR2 YYDKDF (reference sequence). The CDR3 contains 13 residues. Trimming pared 0 bases from V and 6 bases from J, leaving 6 bases between. The CDR3 sequence is CATSRDRSQPQHF. The CDR3 bases are TGTGCCACCAGCAGAGATCGTAGTCAGCCCCAGCATTTT.

The J gene is TRBJ1-6, the V gene TRBV30; the D gene is possibly TRBD1 (5 bases). Germline CDR1 is GTSNPN and CDR2 is SVGIG (reference sequence). V was trimmed by 4 bases and J by 4 bases, leaving 11 bases between them. The CDR3 length is 14 residues. The CDR3, as DNA: TGTGCCTGGATCCAGACAGATTATAATTCACCCCTCCACTTT. This translates into CAWIQTDYNSPLHF.

This chain uses TRBV30 with TRBJ2-7; 10 bases are shared with TRBD1. The V and J ends lost 2 bases and 10 bases, in that order; junction bases with no gene match: 11. The CDR3 length is 14 residues. The germline V gene encodes CDR1 GTSNPN and CDR2 SVGIG (reference sequence). The CDR3 region is CAWSLETGGWGQYF. In nucleotides, the CDR3 is TGTGCCTGGAGTCTTGAGACAGGGGGCTGGGGACAGTACTTC. The full variable domain, in which reference TRBV30 and TRBJ2-7 provide the parts outside the CDR3, is SQTIHQWPATLVQPVGSPLSLECTVEGTSNPNLYWYRQAAGRGLQLLFYSVGIGQISSEVPQNLSASRPQDRQFILSSKKLLLSDSGFYLCAWSLETGGWGQYFGPGTRLTVT.

V is TRBV30 and J is TRBJ1-2, with D unclear. This CDR3 is built from 14 residues. Trimming removed 2 bases from V and 8 bases from J, with 18 bases in between. Germline CDR1 and CDR2: GTSNPN and SVGIG (reference sequence). As DNA, the CDR3 is TGTGCCTGGAGTCCCGAGGCTATCGTTAGCGGCTACACCTTC. It codes for CAWSPEAIVSGYTF.

The table lists this clone with a few counts. The V and J genes are TRBV29-1 and TRBJ1-3; D not resolved. Germline CDR1 and CDR2: SQVTM and ANQGSEA. V was trimmed by 2 bases and J by 0 bases, leaving 8 bases between them. CDR3 length: 14 residues. CDR3 protein: CSVEHGFSGNTIYF. The CDR3 DNA sequence: TGCAGCGTTGAACATGGGTTCTCTGGAAACACCATATATTTT.

The chain uses TRBV5-1 and TRBJ1-5; no definite D call. Germline V lookup: CDR1 SGHRS, CDR2 YFSETQ. The CDR3 has 14 residues. The germline V and J ends were trimmed by 5 bases and 2 bases, with 11 bases remaining between them. CDR3 DNA sequence: TGCGCCAGCAGATTAGGGTCCGGCAATCAGCCCCAGCATTTT. Its protein is CASRLGSGNQPQHF. The variable domain in full, with the rest retrieved from reference TRBV5-1 and TRBJ1-5, is KAGVTQTPRYLIKTRGQQVTLSCSPISGHRSVSWYQQTPGQGLQFLFEYFSETQRNKGNFPGRFSGRQFSNSRSEMNVSTLELGDSALYLCASRLGSGNQPQHFGDGTRLSIL.

The chain carries TRBV7-9 and TRBJ1-1; D is possibly TRBD1 (6 bases). V lost 5 bases and J 7 bases, leaving 20 bases between the germline ends. Germline lookup yields CDR1 SEHNR and CDR2 FQNEAQ (reference sequence). The CDR3 has 15 amino acids. The CDR3 region has the DNA TGTGCCAGCAGCCGCCCAACGGGGGGCGATGGTGAAGCTTTCTTT. This encodes CASSRPTGGDGEAFF.

This clone occurred once. The chain carries TRBV7-2 and TRBJ2-7; no clear D gene. The V end lost 0 bases, the J end lost 3 bases, and 9 bases lay between the germline ends. CDR1 is SGHTA and CDR2 is FQGNSA in the germline V gene. CDR3 length equals 14 residues. As DNA, the CDR3 is TGTGCCAGCAGCTTAGCGGGCAGAGGCTACGAGCAGTACTTC. It yields the protein CASSLAGRGYEQYF.

This clone occurred once. The chain combines TRBV28 with TRBJ1-5, with D perhaps matching TRBD1 (5 bases). Germline V gene sequence: CDR1 MDHEN, CDR2 SYDVKM. The CDR3 spans 14 residues. V dropped 2 bases and J dropped 6 bases, with 11 bases sitting between them. The CDR3 sequence is CASSLLRVVQPQHF. The CDR3 coding sequence is TGTGCCAGCAGTTTACTCAGGGTCGTTCAGCCCCAGCATTTT.

This chain connects TRBV18 to TRBJ2-7; 9 bases are a match to TRBD1. J gave up 0 bases and V 2 bases, and 2 bases lay outside the gene matches. This CDR3 comprises 15 residues. Germline V gene data show CDR1 as KGHSH and CDR2 as LQKENI. The CDR3 bases are TGTGCCAGCTCACCAGGGACAGGGAGCTCCTACGAGCAGTACTTC. Protein sequence: CASSPGTGSSYEQYF. Filled out from reference TRBV18 and TRBJ2-7, the complete variable domain reads NAGVMQNPRHLVRRRGQEARLRCSPMKGHSHVYWYRQLPEEGLKFMVYLQKENIIDESGMPKERFSAEFPKEGPSILRIQQVVRGDSAAYFCASSPGTGSSYEQYFGPGTRLTVT.

This clone was counted a few times. The chain has TRBV11-2 and TRBJ2-4; D is ambiguous. The CDR3 covers 15 residues. V dropped 0 bases and J dropped 1 base, with 7 bases sitting between them. Germline-derived CDR1 and CDR2 are SGHAT and FQNNGV. The CDR3 coding sequence is TGTGCCAGCAGCTTAGATACGGTGGCCAAAAACATTCAGTACTTC. Translation gives CASSLDTVAKNIQYF.

V gene TRBV5-1 combines with J gene TRBJ2-2, with TRBD2 matching over 7 bases. V dropped 6 bases and J dropped 0; count of bases not matched to a gene: 2. This CDR3 contains 14 residues. Germline lookup yields CDR1 SGHRS and CDR2 YFSETQ. As DNA, the CDR3 is TGCGCCAGCACGGGGGGATCGAACACCGGGGAGCTGTTTTTT. This sequence encodes CASTGGSNTGELFF.

A remark on this clone: The same CDR3 is also encoded by other DNA sequences in this sample. The CDR3 reads CAWSVRNTGELFF. The CDR3 bases are TGTGCCTGGAGTGTAAGGAACACCGGGGAGCTGTTTTTT. V is TRBV30 and J is TRBJ2-2, with D uncertain. The V and J ends lost 0 bases and 1 base respectively, with 3 bases between them. This CDR3 comprises 13 residues. Germline assignment: CDR1 GTSNPN and CDR2 SVGIG (reference sequence).

The rearrangement links TRBV5-1 to TRBJ2-2, with D tentatively TRBD1 (6 bases). Looked up from germline, CDR1 is SGHRS and CDR2 is YFSETQ. Trimming shortened V by 4 bases and J by 7 bases, and 11 bases separated the two germline ends. This CDR3 comprises 13 residues. The CDR3 DNA follows: TGCGCCAGCAGCCCACAGGGTCACGGGGAGCTGTTTTTT. Amino acid sequence: CASSPQGHGELFF.

V gene TRBV6-5 combines with J gene TRBJ2-7; 8 bases fit TRBD1. The CDR3 is made up of 12 amino acids. Germline loops: CDR1 MNHEY, CDR2 SVGAGI. Unmatched junction bases numbered 3, after V lost 9 bases and J lost 2 bases. The CDR3: CARQDRAYEQYF. CDR3 nucleotides: TGTGCCAGACAGGACAGGGCCTACGAGCAGTACTTC.

V is TRBV7-9 and J is TRBJ2-2, with D tentatively TRBD2 (6 bases). The V gene's germline CDR1 is SEHNR and CDR2 FQNEAQ (reference sequence). The CDR3 spans 14 residues. Trimming left V 5 bases short and J 5 bases short, with 12 bases between. The CDR3 sequence is CASSPTLATGELFF. CDR3 nucleotide sequence: TGTGCCAGCAGCCCTACGCTAGCGACCGGGGAGCTGTTTTTT.

The chain uses TRBV7-2 and TRBJ2-3; D call uncertain. The V end lost 4 bases, the J end lost 0 bases, and 20 bases lay between the germline ends. This CDR3 is built from 18 residues. Germline V CDR1 and CDR2: SGHTA, FQGNSA. CDR3 coding DNA: TGTGCCAGCAGCTCCACCCCCCCTAGTGAGTGGAGCACAGATACGCAGTATTTT. Amino acids: CASSSTPPSEWSTDTQYF.

This clone has only one observation. The chain couples TRBV6-5 to TRBJ2-5, with 7 nucleotides matching TRBD1. The CDR3 sequence is 16 residues long. Germline CDR1 is MNHEY and CDR2 is SVGAGI. J was trimmed by 4 bases and V by 0 bases; bases with no gene match: 8. CDR3 sequence: CASSYSRRGRGETQYF. The CDR3, as DNA: TGTGCCAGCAGTTACTCGCGTAGGGGGCGAGGAGAGACCCAGTACTTC.

The chain carries TRBV5-4 and TRBJ2-7; 8 bases line up with TRBD1. The CDR3 has 16 amino acids. After removal of 4 bases from V and 5 bases from J, the junction contained 14 bases not matched to a gene. Looked up from germline, CDR1 is SGHNT and CDR2 is YYREEE (reference sequence). The CDR3 sequence is CASSHKGQAKRDEQYF. Written as DNA, the CDR3 is TGTGCCAGCAGCCACAAGGGACAGGCAAAGCGCGACGAGCAGTACTTC.

The chain joins TRBV29-1 to TRBJ2-5; tentative D call: TRBD1 (6 bases). The CDR3 spans 12 residues. CDR1 and CDR2 (germline): SQVTM, ANQGSEA. The V gene lost 4 bases and the J gene lost 3 bases, with 9 bases spanning the gap. The CDR3 DNA reads TGCAGCGTTGCAGGGACAAAAGAGACCCAGTACTTC. Translating gives CSVAGTKETQYF.

This chain uses TRBV7-2 with TRBJ1-1, with D possibly being TRBD1 (5 bases). The CDR3 runs to 12 residues. Germline CDR1 reads SGHTA; CDR2 reads FQGNSA. V gave up 6 bases and J gave up 8 bases, with 13 bases separating them. Here the CDR3 DNA reads TGTGCCAGCAGTGCTGGCAGGGCCGAAGCTTTCTTT. Its protein product is CASSAGRAEAFF.

This chain joins TRBV4-1 and TRBJ1-5; D remains ambiguous. The CDR3 consists of 15 residues. Germline CDR1 reads MGHRA; CDR2 reads YSYEKL. With 1 base removed from V and 1 base from J, the gap between germline ends came to 8 bases. In DNA, the CDR3 is TGCGCCAGCAGCCAAGGGATTCAGAGCAATCAGCCCCAGCATTTT. Translating gives CASSQGIQSNQPQHF.

The chain joins TRBV18 to TRBJ2-3, with 8 positions matching TRBD1. Germline assignment: CDR1 KGHSH and CDR2 LQKENI. The CDR3 is 16 amino acids. Trimming cost V 0 bases and J 1 base; bases outside gene matches: 3. The CDR3 loop is CASSPPGRGRTDTQYF. The CDR3 DNA reads TGTGCCAGCTCACCACCGGGCAGGGGGCGCACAGATACGCAGTATTTT.